This TCR beta chain was sequenced during a study of T cell changes during pregnancy in multiple sclerosis. The assay was immunoSEQ multiplex PCR, and TCRdb's table has in-frame clones only and misses some. This sample has approximately 44,000 clones, with roughly nine tenths found just once. The TCR originated in a female donor with multiple sclerosis, enrolled in a pregnancy study. The specimen comprised CD4+ T cells from peripheral blood mononuclear cells, sampled before pregnancy.

The CDR3 loop reads CASSFGTGRGEKLFF. DNA of the CDR3: TGTGCCAGCAGCTTTGGGACAGGGAGAGGTGAAAAACTGTTTTTT. The chain has TRBV5-6 and TRBJ1-4, with 9 nucleotides matching TRBD1. Germline V gene sequence: CDR1 SGHDT, CDR2 YYEEEE. V gave up 2 bases and J gave up 7 bases; unmatched junction bases: 6. The CDR3 contains 15 residues.